This TCR beta chain appears in the sequencing data of a study of blood T cell repertoires in COVID-19. Profiled with immunoSEQ multiplex PCR; TCRdb holds only in-frame clones, not every one. The table records 340,000 or so clones, around 86% of them present only once. The study recruited people aged about 18 to 90 years across around 24 US areas. The germline V and J ends were trimmed by 0 bases and 5 bases, with 14 bases remaining between them. The V gene's germline CDR1 is SGDLS and CDR2 YYNGEE. The length of the CDR3 is 16 residues. The chain recombines TRBV9 with TRBJ2-2, with D possibly being TRBD1 (8 bases). The sample was PBMCs or T cells enriched from blood (not recorded which). This receptor was obtained from a woman aged 40 to 50 with acute COVID-19. The CDR3 here is CASSVAHRGGTGELFF. CDR3 bases: TGTGCCAGCAGCGTAGCTCACAGGGGGGGTACCGGGGAGCTGTTTTTT. The full variable domain, completed using reference TRBV9 and TRBJ2-2, is DSGVTQTPKHLITATGQRVTLRCSPRSGDLSVYWYQQSLDQGLQFLIQYYNGEERAKGNILERFSAQQFPDLHSELNLSSLELGDSALYFCASSVAHRGGTGELFFGEGSRLTVL.